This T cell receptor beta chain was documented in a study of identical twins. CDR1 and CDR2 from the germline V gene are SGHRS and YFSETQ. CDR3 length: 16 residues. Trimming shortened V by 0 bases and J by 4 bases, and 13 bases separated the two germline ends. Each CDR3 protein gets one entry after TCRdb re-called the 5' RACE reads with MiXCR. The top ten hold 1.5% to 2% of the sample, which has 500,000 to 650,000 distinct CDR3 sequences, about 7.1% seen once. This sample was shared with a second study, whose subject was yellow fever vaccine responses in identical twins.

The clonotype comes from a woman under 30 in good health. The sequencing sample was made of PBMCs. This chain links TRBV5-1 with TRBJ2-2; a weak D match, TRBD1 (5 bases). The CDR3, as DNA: TGCGCCAGCAGCTTGGATCAGGGTTGGGGCACCGGGGAGCTGTTTTTT. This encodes CASSLDQGWGTGELFF.